These T cell receptor beta chains were read from a single sample in a study of cytomegalovirus exposure and HLA in healthy donors. Clones were sequenced by immunoSEQ multiplex PCR, and TCRdb holds only the in-frame ones, with some missing. The table lists about 230,000 clones, about 80% of them singletons. Sequencing was carried out using PBMCs. The receptors derive from a woman in her sixties or seventies in good health and CMV-seropositive. The CDR3 runs from the conserved cysteine through the conserved F or W. A D gene is named only where the DNA matches it firmly. Part of the rows lack a size; the others show once, few, many or a class for expanded clones.

V gene	clone size	D gene	J gene	CDR3 protein	CDR3 DNA
TRBV11-3	.	.	TRBJ2-1	CASSLDHQRSYNEQFF	TGTGCCAGCAGCTTAGATCACCAGCGGAGCTACAATGAGCAGTTCTTC
TRBV2	.	.	TRBJ1-1	CASHTHTGYTEAFF	TGTGCCAGCCACACCCATACAGGGTACACTGAAGCTTTCTTT
TRBV27	.	.	TRBJ1-5	CASSRTWNNQPQHF	TGTGCCAGCAGTCGGACATGGAACAATCAGCCCCAGCATTTT
TRBV18	.	TRBD2	TRBJ2-5	CASSPTGTSAGETQYF	TGTGCCAGCTCACCGACCGGGACTAGCGCGGGGGAGACCCAGTACTTC
TRBV30	.	TRBD1	TRBJ1-3	CAWTGTAGNTIYF	TGTGCCTGGACCGGGACAGCTGGAAACACCATATATTTT
TRBV10-3	.	.	TRBJ1-1	CAISESTGTEAFF	TGTGCCATCAGTGAGTCTACGGGTACTGAAGCTTTCTTT
TRBV10-3	few	.	TRBJ2-5	CAISEAEETQYF	TGTGCCATCAGTGAAGCGGAAGAGACCCAGTACTTC
TRBV2	.	TRBD1	TRBJ2-7	CASSRDSGAYEQYF	TGTGCCAGCAGTCGGGACAGCGGAGCCTACGAGCAGTACTTC
TRBV5-1	.	.	TRBJ2-3	CASSYGRGTDTQYF	TGCGCCAGCAGCTACGGGAGAGGCACAGATACGCAGTATTTT
TRBV6-6	.	TRBD1	TRBJ1-2	CASSPTGGSLGYTF	TGTGCCAGCAGTCCGACAGGGGGCTCTTTAGGCTACACCTTC
TRBV28	.	TRBD1	TRBJ2-3	CASSSPGQGLTADTQYF	TGTGCCAGCAGTTCCCCGGGACAGGGATTGACGGCAGATACGCAGTATTTT